This T cell receptor beta chain was captured by sequencing in a study of cytomegalovirus exposure and HLA in healthy donors. General observations from the study: A later analysis found that most CMV-associated TCR beta chains appeared HLA-restricted. What TCR beta sequences reportedly achieved was accurate prediction of HLA-A and HLA-B alleles in most subjects.

The PCR used 60 Vbeta and 13 Jbeta primers. Assay used: immunoSEQ multiplex PCR; TCRdb lists only in-frame clones, some missing. The sample includes 99,000 or so clones, 76% seen only once; the top ten take more than 8%. With regard to this clone: Its specificity is not known.

In nominal health when sampled, donors likely had unrecorded immune exposures nonetheless. V was pared by 4 bases and J by 8 bases, with 11 bases between. The CDR3 sequence is 11 residues long. Germline V CDR1 and CDR2: SQVTM, ANQGSEA. The chain couples TRBV29-1 to TRBJ1-2, with D possibly TRBD1 on 5 matching bases. The clonotype was recovered from a man aged 40-49 years in good health and CMV-seropositive. Sequencing used PBMCs. CDR3 coding DNA: TGCAGCGTTGGGGCAGGGCAGGGCTACACCTTC. Amino acids: CSVGAGQGYTF.